This TCR beta chain was retrieved from a study of blood T cells in healthy people across ages (dated by TCRdb to between 2014 and 2016). At the level of the whole study: Template switching captured roughly one uniquely barcoded TCR beta cDNA molecule per two T cells in model experiments. To track age-related changes in TCR beta repertoire diversity, the study relied on deep sequencing normalized with unique cDNA molecular identifiers. Using the same blood draw, the study looked at two additional independent replicas of 1 million unique cDNA reads for two donors, one aged 18 to 30 and the other aged 80 or older. Four age groups were formed from the donors: young (average approximately 15 years), middle-aged (more than 35), aged (around 68) and long-lived (roughly 88). To avoid experimental bias, donors of different ages were randomly spread across the sequencing lanes. What the authors observed across the whole study: Bulk unsorted PBMC profiling prevented conclusive comparison of naive and antigen-experienced compartments. Observed TCR beta diversity correlated strongly with the percentage of naive T cells measured by flow cytometry. Because the CMV infection status of the donors was unknown, age-related changes in expanded clonotypes may potentially have been confounded. As age increased, observed TCR beta diversity per million T cells dropped in a roughly linear way, and a significant reduction was already evident by age 40. Estimates of total diversity based on one million sequenced T cells were regarded as lower bounds and as underestimates. Compared with the aged group, the long-lived group had more naive CD4+ T cells, fewer expanded clones and increased TCR diversity, a pattern suggesting age selection.

The germline V gene yields SGHTA for CDR1 and FQGNSA for CDR2. From the cysteine through the phenylalanine, the CDR3 covers 15 amino acids. Only CDR3 DNA remains: 45 bases, in frame from the first base. Clipping removes 5 bases from V and 15 bases from J, with 18 as the unmatched junction base count. Donors were approximately 42 systemically healthy Caucasian individuals from Russia aged about 6 to 100 years. Each donor gave approximately 9.3 milliliters of peripheral blood, collected into EDTA-treated Vacutainer tubes. Ficoll-Paque density-gradient centrifugation was used to isolate PBMCs, with at least 6 million obtained per sample. Total RNA, at least 6 micrograms per sample, was extracted from PBMCs with Trizol reagent. Naive CD45RAhigh/CD27high T cell percentages were measured by flow cytometry on a PBMC aliquot from every donor. Libraries were made using 5' RACE. TCRdb lists the instrument as Illumina HiSeq 2500. The second PCR ran for roughly 7 to 11 cycles and used a J-beta primer mix along with a sample-barcoded 5' primer. Each TCR beta cDNA molecule received a unique molecular identifier from a template-switch 5' adaptor carrying 12 random nucleotides. Each sample yielded at least 2.5 million CDR3-containing paired-end reads. All of the RNA was converted into first-strand cDNA using the Mint cDNA synthesis kit, with a TRBC-specific oligonucleotide serving as the primer. Following uracil-DNA glycosylase treatment, a first 18-cycle PCR with universal primers M1SS and BC2_uni_R was performed on all cDNA. Concerning the study's data processing: Normalization of each sample was performed by random selection of 1 million high-quality reads, each carrying a distinct molecular identifier. Instead of being binned into consensus sequences, reads with shared molecular identifiers were discarded. CDR3 identification, clonotype clustering and error correction used MiTCR with a Q25 quality threshold and the strictest error-elimination algorithm. A nonparametric unseen species model with Euler transformation was used to estimate a lower bound on total TCR beta diversity. TCRdb cleaned the public reads at Q25 with fastp, built clones with MiXCR and kept in-frame beta chains. Merged by CDR3 protein, the rows form single entries marked with the most common genes and DNA. TCRdb, rather than the study authors, made the V and J calls. The sample has 600,000 to 800,000 distinct CDR3 sequences on record, 52% of them singletons. The ten largest make up approximately 15% of the sample.

As regards this clonotype: Its target antigen remains unknown. The sample holds no much larger clone one base away, and base qualities are not on file.

Material for sequencing was blood. This TCR derives from a woman older than 75 in good health. The chain is assembled from TRBV7-2 and TRBJ2-4; 8 middle bases align to TRBD1. The CDR3 corresponds to CASSRSGTGTNEGYF. The nucleotide sequence is TGTGCCAGCAGCCGATCCGGGACAGGCACCAACGAGGGGTACTTC.